This is a list of T cell receptor beta chains from one sample in a study of blood T cells in healthy people across ages. Each CDR3 protein gets one entry after TCRdb re-called the 5' RACE reads with MiXCR. Counted here are just under 550,000 distinct CDR3 sequences, around 24% occurring once; the ten biggest clones make up just over 8.5%. This sample was shared with a second study, whose subject was T cells of mothers and their children.

Sequenced input: blood. All receptors derive from a boy between 10 and 17 years old in good health. CDR3s include the opening cysteine and the closing phenylalanine or tryptophan. A D gene is named only where the DNA matches it firmly. Expanded clones get a size class; other rows say once, few or many, or leave the size out.

TRBJ1-4 | few | TRBV5-4 | TRBD1 | CASSPVPGQGAVGEKLFF | TGTGCCAGCAGCCCCGTCCCGGGACAGGGGGCTGTTGGTGAAAAACTGTTTTTT
TRBJ2-7 | - | TRBV21-1 | - | CASSKAAGAGYEQYF | TGTGCCAGCAGCAAAGCCGCGGGGGCGGGCTACGAGCAGTACTTC
TRBJ2-7 | - | TRBV28 | TRBD1 | CASSRQGTSYEQYF | TGTGCCAGCAGCCGACAGGGGACCTCCTACGAGCAGTACTTC
TRBJ1-2 | - | TRBV4-3 | - | CASSQDSGSSYGYTF | TGCGCCAGCAGCCAAGATAGTGGCAGCTCCTATGGCTACACCTTC
TRBJ2-1 | few | TRBV20-1 | TRBD2 | CSAKPGLAGDEQFF | TGCAGTGCTAAACCGGGACTAGCGGGAGACGAGCAGTTCTTC
TRBJ2-7 | few | TRBV7-9 | - | CASSLAAGDYEQYF | TGTGCCAGCAGCTTAGCGGCAGGGGACTACGAGCAGTACTTC
TRBJ2-3 | few | TRBV4-3 | - | CASSQDLGAGTQYF | TGCGCCAGCAGCCAAGATCTAGGGGCGGGTACGCAGTATTTT
TRBJ1-1 | - | TRBV15 | - | CATSLGQNTEAFF | TGTGCCACCAGCTTGGGGCAGAACACTGAAGCTTTCTTT
TRBJ2-1 | - | TRBV9 | TRBD2 | CASSETSGPWNEQFF | TGTGCCAGCAGCGAGACTAGCGGGCCATGGAATGAGCAGTTCTTC
TRBJ2-5 | once | TRBV6-1 | TRBD2 | CASRDIAGTDQETQYF | TGTGCCAGCAGGGACATAGCGGGGACCGACCAAGAGACCCAGTACTTC
TRBJ1-1 | - | TRBV5-1 | - | CASSLASDTEAFF | TGCGCCAGCAGCTTGGCCTCCGACACTGAAGCTTTCTTT
TRBJ1-1 | - | TRBV12-3/TRBV12-4 | - | CASRPGTLEAFF | TGTGCCAGCAGGCCCGGGACACTTGAAGCTTTCTTT
TRBJ2-7 | - | TRBV9 | - | CASSVALSYEQYF | TGTGCCAGCAGCGTAGCTCTCTCCTACGAGCAGTACTTC
TRBJ2-1 | - | TRBV7-3 | - | CASSIRGEWTYNEQFF | TGTGCCAGCAGTATAAGGGGGGAGTGGACCTACAATGAGCAGTTCTTC
TRBJ2-7 | once | TRBV7-3 | TRBD1 | CASSPGQGFPYEQYF | TGTGCCAGCAGCCCCGGACAGGGATTCCCTTACGAGCAGTACTTC
TRBJ2-5 | - | TRBV20-1 | - | CSARTPGRPVKQYF | TGCAGTGCTAGGACCCCGGGACGCCCAGTTAAGCAGTACTTC
TRBJ2-1 | - | TRBV20-1 | - | CSATRGARNEQFF | TGCAGTGCCACGAGGGGAGCTCGCAATGAGCAGTTCTTC
TRBJ2-7 | - | TRBV7-2 | TRBD2 | CASSLWRGDEQYF | TGTGCCAGCAGCTTATGGCGGGGGGACGAGCAGTACTTC
TRBJ2-7 | - | TRBV28 | - | CASRKFVVSHEQYF | TGTGCCAGCAGAAAGTTTGTGGTTTCTCACGAGCAGTACTTC
TRBJ2-7 | - | TRBV6-2/TRBV6-3 | - | CASSKPDRTYEQYF | TGTGCCAGCAGTAAACCGGACAGAACCTACGAGCAGTACTTC
TRBJ2-7 | - | TRBV5-6 | - | CASSFGRVGATYEQYF | TGTGCCAGCAGCTTTGGCCGCGTGGGGGCTACCTACGAGCAGTACTTC
TRBJ2-1 | - | TRBV10-3 | TRBD2 | CATAGTSKDEQFF | TGTGCCACCGCCGGGACTAGCAAAGATGAGCAGTTCTTC
TRBJ2-1 | - | TRBV6-2/TRBV6-3 | - | CASREGGRFSSYNEQFF | TGTGCCAGCAGAGAGGGGGGCCGGTTCAGCTCCTACAATGAGCAGTTCTTC
TRBJ2-7 | once | TRBV28 | - | CASSPVRVGKYYEQYF | TGTGCCAGCAGCCCCGTTAGGGTCGGGAAATACTACGAGCAGTACTTC
TRBJ2-7 | few | TRBV7-9 | - | CASSPHHSYEQYF | TGTGCCAGCAGCCCCCACCACAGCTACGAGCAGTACTTC
TRBJ2-7 | - | TRBV20-1 | - | CSANQQDLSSYEQYF | TGCAGTGCTAACCAACAGGATCTTAGCTCCTACGAGCAGTACTTC
TRBJ1-4 | few | TRBV2 | - | CACTRSTNEKLFF | TGTGCCTGCACGCGGTCAACTAATGAAAAACTGTTTTTT
TRBJ1-6 | few | TRBV2 | - | CASSLRLLNSPLHF | TGTGCCAGCAGTTTGAGACTCCTTAATTCACCCCTCCACTTT
TRBJ1-2 | - | TRBV7-6 | - | CASSQVRGNGYTF | TGTGCCAGCAGCCAAGTTCGGGGGAATGGCTACACCTTC
TRBJ2-6 | once | TRBV12-3/TRBV12-4 | - | CASRKEGANVLTF | TGTGCCAGCAGAAAGGAGGGGGCCAACGTCCTGACTTTC
TRBJ2-1 | once | TRBV28 | - | CASSLGTAVAYNEQFF | TGTGCCAGCAGTTTGGGGACCGCAGTTGCATACAATGAGCAGTTCTTC
TRBJ2-6 | few | TRBV27 | - | CASSYGLSGANVLTF | TGTGCCAGCAGCTATGGCCTCTCTGGGGCCAACGTCCTGACTTTC
TRBJ2-7 | few | TRBV12-3/TRBV12-4 | - | CASSFYDRTSHEQYF | TGTGCCAGCAGTTTTTACGACAGGACCTCCCACGAGCAGTACTTC
TRBJ2-7 | - | TRBV7-2 | - | CASSLARPGPSYEQYF | TGTGCCAGCAGCTTAGCTCGGCCGGGCCCCTCCTACGAGCAGTACTTC
TRBJ2-6 | - | TRBV15 | - | CATSKRTRIPGANVLTF | TGTGCCACCAGCAAGAGAACCAGAATACCTGGGGCCAACGTCCTGACTTTC
TRBJ2-7 | - | TRBV7-2 | TRBD1 | CASSPGDRTYEQYF | TGTGCCAGCAGCCCGGGGGACAGGACCTACGAGCAGTACTTC
TRBJ2-2 | few | TRBV12-5 | - | CASGLPWDPINTGELFF | TGTGCTAGTGGTTTACCCTGGGACCCGATAAACACCGGGGAGCTGTTTTTT
TRBJ2-2 | - | TRBV4-1 | TRBD1 | CASSPEGVGTGGRELFF | TGCGCCAGCAGCCCAGAAGGGGTTGGGACAGGGGGCCGCGAGCTGTTTTTT
TRBJ1-2 | - | TRBV12-3/TRBV12-4 | - | CATLEGYGYTF | TGTGCCACTCTAGAAGGCTATGGCTACACCTTC
TRBJ1-2 | - | TRBV6-6 | TRBD1 | CASRWDRGEYGYTF | TGTGCCAGCAGATGGGACAGGGGGGAATATGGCTACACCTTC
TRBJ1-2 | - | TRBV20-1 | - | CSAPRDSNYGYTF | TGCAGTGCCCCTCGCGACAGCAATTATGGCTACACCTTC
TRBJ2-7 | few | TRBV4-3 | - | CASSQGQDTEQYF | TGCGCCAGCAGCCAGGGACAAGACACCGAGCAGTACTTC
TRBJ2-1 | - | TRBV7-2 | - | CASSLATPSRGAVSNEQFF | TGTGCCAGCAGCTTAGCGACCCCGAGTCGGGGGGCTGTGAGCAATGAGCAGTTCTTC
TRBJ1-1 | few | TRBV2 | - | CARLNPTQGTEAFF | TGTGCCAGACTAAATCCGACTCAAGGTACTGAAGCTTTCTTT
TRBJ2-1 | - | TRBV20-1 | - | CSARKPLNNEVGF | TGCAGTGCTAGAAAGCCACTGAACAATGAGGTGGGGTTC
TRBJ2-1 | few | TRBV19 | TRBD2 | CASSWIAGDNEQFF | TGTGCCAGTAGTTGGATAGCGGGAGACAATGAGCAGTTCTTC